This T cell receptor beta chain emerged from a study of lymphopenia after photon versus proton radiotherapy. Study conclusions and caveats: Larger post-nadir TCR diversity loss correlated inversely with survival in deceased patients. Only patients who died were analyzed for survival; proton advantage is unproven.

Of note for this clone: Antigen: not known.

Data came from immunoSEQ multiplex PCR; TCRdb stores just in-frame clones and leaves some out. Altogether some 30,000 clones are present, 80% to 90% being singletons, with the ten largest covering 50%. This clonotype was sampled from a woman aged 55-70 years with cholangiocarcinoma. Some clones in this sample may be carry-over from other donors' samples. The sample was peripheral blood, taken from a patient treated with proton-based radiotherapy.

CDR3 loop: CSVKKGGRSTDTQYF. Here the CDR3 DNA reads TGCAGCGTTAAAAAGGGCGGGAGGTCCACAGATACGCAGTATTTT. The chain carries TRBV29-1 and TRBJ2-3; 8 nucleotides match TRBD2. The CDR3 extends over 15 amino acids. The V gene end was trimmed by 5 bases and the J gene end by 2 bases; junction bases not matched to a gene: 9. Germline assignment: CDR1 SQVTM and CDR2 ANQGSEA.